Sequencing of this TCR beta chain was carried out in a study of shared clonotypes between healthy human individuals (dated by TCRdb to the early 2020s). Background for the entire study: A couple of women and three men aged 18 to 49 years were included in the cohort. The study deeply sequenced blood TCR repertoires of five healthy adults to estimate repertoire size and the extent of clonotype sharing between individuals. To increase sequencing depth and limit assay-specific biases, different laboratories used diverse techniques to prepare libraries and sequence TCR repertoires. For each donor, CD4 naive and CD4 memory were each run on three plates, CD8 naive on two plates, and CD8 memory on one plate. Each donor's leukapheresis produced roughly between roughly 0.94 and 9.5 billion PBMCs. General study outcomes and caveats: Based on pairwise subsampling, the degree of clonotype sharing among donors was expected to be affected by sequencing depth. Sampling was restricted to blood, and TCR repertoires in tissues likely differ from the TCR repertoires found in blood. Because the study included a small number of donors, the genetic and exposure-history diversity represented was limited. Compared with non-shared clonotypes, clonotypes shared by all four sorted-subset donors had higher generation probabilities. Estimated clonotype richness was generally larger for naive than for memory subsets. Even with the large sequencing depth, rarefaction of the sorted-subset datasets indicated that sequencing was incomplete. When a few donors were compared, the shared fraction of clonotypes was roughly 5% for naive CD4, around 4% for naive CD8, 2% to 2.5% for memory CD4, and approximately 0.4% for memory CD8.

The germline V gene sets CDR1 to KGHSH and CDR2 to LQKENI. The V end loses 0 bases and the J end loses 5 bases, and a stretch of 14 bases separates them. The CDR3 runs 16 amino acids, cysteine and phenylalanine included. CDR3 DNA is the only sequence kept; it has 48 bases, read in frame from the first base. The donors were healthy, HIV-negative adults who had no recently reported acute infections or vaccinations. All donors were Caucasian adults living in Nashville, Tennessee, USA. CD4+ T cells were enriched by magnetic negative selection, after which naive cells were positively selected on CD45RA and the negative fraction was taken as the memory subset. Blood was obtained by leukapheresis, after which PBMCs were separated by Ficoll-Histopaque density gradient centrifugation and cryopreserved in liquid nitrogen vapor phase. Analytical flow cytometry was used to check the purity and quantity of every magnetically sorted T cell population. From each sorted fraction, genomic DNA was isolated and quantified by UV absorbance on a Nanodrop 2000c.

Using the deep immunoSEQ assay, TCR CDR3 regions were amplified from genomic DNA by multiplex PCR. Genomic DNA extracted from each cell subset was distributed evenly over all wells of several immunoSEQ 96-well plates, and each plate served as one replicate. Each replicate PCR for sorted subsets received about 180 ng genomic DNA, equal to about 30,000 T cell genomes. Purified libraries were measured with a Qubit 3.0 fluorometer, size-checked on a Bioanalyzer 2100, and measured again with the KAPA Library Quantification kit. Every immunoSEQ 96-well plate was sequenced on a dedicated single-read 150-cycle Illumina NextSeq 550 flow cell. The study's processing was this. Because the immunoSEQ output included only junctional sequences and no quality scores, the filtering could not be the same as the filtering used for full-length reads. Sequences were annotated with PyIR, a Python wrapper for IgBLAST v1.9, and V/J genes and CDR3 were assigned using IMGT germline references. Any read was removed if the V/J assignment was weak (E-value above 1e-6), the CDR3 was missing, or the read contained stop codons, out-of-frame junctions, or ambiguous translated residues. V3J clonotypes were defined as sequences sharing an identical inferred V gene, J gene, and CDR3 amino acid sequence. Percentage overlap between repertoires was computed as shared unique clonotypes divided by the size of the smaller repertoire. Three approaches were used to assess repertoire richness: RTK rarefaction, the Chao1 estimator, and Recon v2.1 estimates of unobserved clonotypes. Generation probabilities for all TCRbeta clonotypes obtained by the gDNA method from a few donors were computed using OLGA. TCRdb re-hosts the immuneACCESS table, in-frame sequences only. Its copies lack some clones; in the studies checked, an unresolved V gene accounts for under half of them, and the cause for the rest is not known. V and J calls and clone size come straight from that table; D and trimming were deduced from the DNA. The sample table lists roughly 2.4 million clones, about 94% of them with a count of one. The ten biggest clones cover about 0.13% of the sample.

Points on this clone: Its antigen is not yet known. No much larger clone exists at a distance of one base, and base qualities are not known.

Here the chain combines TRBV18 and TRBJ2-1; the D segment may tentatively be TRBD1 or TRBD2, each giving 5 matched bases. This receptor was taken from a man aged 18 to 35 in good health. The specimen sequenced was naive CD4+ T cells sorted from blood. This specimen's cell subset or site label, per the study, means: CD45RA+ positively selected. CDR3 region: CASSPPWQGVHNEQFF. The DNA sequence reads TGTGCCAGCTCACCACCGTGGCAGGGAGTCCACAATGAGCAGTTCTTC.